This is a list of T cell receptor beta chains from one sample in a study of somatic mutations in cytotoxic T cells in rheumatoid arthritis. TCRdb keeps only in-frame clones here, not all; method: immunoSEQ multiplex PCR. Of 13,000 to 15,000 clones listed, 80% to 95% are singletons. Sequences were obtained from CD4+ T cells sorted from blood. The receptors here all came from a man in his 70s with rheumatoid arthritis. CDR3s include the opening cysteine and the closing phenylalanine or tryptophan. D genes are given only for firm matches. Rows give clone size only sometimes, using once, few, many, or a class for an expanded clone.

d_gene,j_gene,v_gene,abundance,CDR3aa,CDR3nt
NA,TRBJ1-1,TRBV19,few,CASSPGGTNTEAFF,TGTGCCAGTAGTCCCGGGGGTACGAACACTGAAGCTTTCTTT
NA,TRBJ2-5,TRBV5-1,NA,CASSFRDNFSYQETQYF,TGCGCCAGCAGCTTCCGGGACAACTTCTCGTACCAAGAGACCCAGTACTTC
TRBD2,TRBJ2-7,TRBV11-2,NA,CASSAASGGPQRYF,TGTGCCAGCAGCGCAGCCAGCGGGGGGCCTCAGCGGTACTTC
NA,TRBJ1-2,TRBV6-5,NA,CASSYTGINYGYTF,TGTGCCAGCAGTTACACAGGGATTAACTATGGCTACACCTTC
NA,TRBJ1-5,TRBV2,NA,CASSEEAGGQPQHF,TGTGCCAGCAGTGAAGAGGCGGGGGGCCAGCCCCAGCATTTT
NA,TRBJ2-1,TRBV7-3,NA,CASSPGTPNEQFF,TGTGCCAGCAGCCCCGGGACTCCGAATGAGCAGTTCTTC
TRBD1,TRBJ1-4,TRBV5-6,NA,CASSLQGLYGANEKLFF,TGTGCCAGCAGCTTACAGGGGTTATATGGAGCTAATGAAAAACTGTTTTTT
TRBD1,TRBJ1-2,TRBV19,NA,CASSMETGVGYGYTF,TGTGCCAGTAGTATGGAGACAGGGGTCGGCTATGGCTACACCTTC
NA,TRBJ2-7,TRBV14,NA,CASSQAHPQVSEQYF,TGTGCCAGCAGCCAAGCGCACCCCCAGGTATCCGAGCAGTACTTC
TRBD2,TRBJ2-3,TRBV19,NA,CASSTLRTSGSTDTQYF,TGTGCCAGTAGTACCTTAAGGACTAGCGGGAGCACAGATACGCAGTATTTT
NA,TRBJ2-5,TRBV4-1,NA,CASSRGLMPETQYF,TGCGCCAGCAGTCGCGGACTAATGCCGGAGACCCAGTACTTC
TRBD2,TRBJ2-1,TRBV19,NA,CASSRGSGGLNEQFF,TGTGCCAGTAGTAGGGGCAGCGGGGGGCTTAATGAGCAGTTCTTC
NA,TRBJ2-2,TRBV4-1,NA,CASSQGRTGVWTGELFF,TGCGCCAGCAGCCAAGGCAGGACGGGAGTCTGGACCGGGGAGCTGTTTTTT
NA,TRBJ1-5,TRBV28,NA,CASSFGLTGHSNQPQHF,TGTGCCAGCAGTTTCGGACTGACAGGACATAGCAATCAGCCCCAGCATTTT
TRBD1,TRBJ1-1,TRBV2,NA,CASRGTGGILNTEAFF,TGTGCCAGCAGGGGGACAGGGGGCATATTAAACACTGAAGCTTTCTTT
TRBD1,TRBJ2-2,TRBV5-3,NA,CARSFRDSRTTGELFF,TGTGCCAGAAGCTTCCGGGACAGTAGGACCACCGGGGAGCTGTTTTTT
TRBD2,TRBJ2-7,TRBV30,NA,CAWSFTSGRRTYEQYF,TGTGCCTGGAGTTTTACTAGCGGGAGAAGGACCTACGAGCAGTACTTC
TRBD1,TRBJ2-5,TRBV30,NA,CAWSVLGQGATQYF,TGTGCCTGGAGTGTACTCGGACAGGGAGCGACCCAGTACTTC
TRBD1,TRBJ2-1,TRBV5-1,NA,CASSLGQGPERRSYNEQFF,TGCGCCAGCAGCTTGGGACAGGGCCCCGAGCGTCGGTCCTACAATGAGCAGTTCTTC
NA,TRBJ2-5,TRBV7-2,NA,CASSQGTGQETQYF,TGTGCCAGCAGCCAAGGCACAGGTCAAGAGACCCAGTACTTC
TRBD1,TRBJ2-1,TRBV6-4,NA,CASSPQAGGTLYNEQFF,TGTGCCAGCAGTCCCCAGGCAGGGGGCACCCTCTACAATGAGCAGTTCTTC
TRBD1,TRBJ1-5,TRBV6-6,NA,CASSQGQGQPQHF,TGTGCCAGCAGTCAAGGACAGGGGCAGCCCCAGCATTTT
NA,TRBJ2-1,TRBV14,NA,CASSQSSGYNEQFF,TGTGCCAGCAGCCAATCGTCAGGGTACAATGAGCAGTTCTTC
NA,TRBJ2-7,TRBV5-4,NA,CASSLRQVNSYEQYF,TGTGCCAGCAGCTTAAGACAGGTTAACTCCTACGAGCAGTACTTC
TRBD1,TRBJ2-5,TRBV5-4,NA,CASSRQGGRAETQYF,TGTGCCAGCAGCCGACAGGGGGGTCGGGCAGAGACCCAGTACTTC
NA,TRBJ2-7,TRBV5-4,NA,CASSHGTPYEQYF,TGTGCCAGCAGCCACGGGACACCCTACGAGCAGTACTTC
TRBD2,TRBJ2-7,TRBV11-2,NA,CASTLGGGEGYEQYF,TGTGCCAGCACCCTCGGGGGAGGGGAGGGCTACGAGCAGTACTTC
TRBD2,TRBJ2-1,TRBV19,NA,CASSIRGLAGGKQFF,TGTGCCAGTAGCATCCGGGGACTAGCGGGGGGAAAGCAGTTCTTC
NA,TRBJ1-1,TRBV19,NA,CASSSRPYTEAFF,TGTGCCAGTAGTTCCCGTCCTTACACTGAAGCTTTCTTT
NA,TRBJ1-1,TRBV4-1,NA,CASSHTDRQNTEAFF,TGCGCCAGCAGCCACACCGACAGACAGAACACTGAAGCTTTCTTT
TRBD1,TRBJ2-3,TRBV9,NA,CASSEMDRGGTDTQYF,TGTGCCAGCAGCGAGATGGACAGGGGTGGCACAGATACGCAGTATTTT
NA,TRBJ2-7,TRBV28,NA,CASSLWAGNPYEQYF,TGTGCCAGCAGTTTATGGGCGGGGAACCCCTACGAGCAGTACTTC
NA,TRBJ2-2,TRBV18,NA,CASSPPTRGTGELFF,TGTGCCAGCTCACCACCCACAAGGGGGACCGGGGAGCTGTTTTTT
TRBD2,TRBJ2-5,TRBV5-1,NA,CASSLAGNTETQYF,TGCGCCAGCAGTCTAGCGGGGAATACGGAGACCCAGTACTTC
NA,TRBJ2-7,TRBV7-2,NA,CASSLAGGPAYEQYF,TGTGCCAGCAGCTTAGCGGGGGGGCCGGCCTACGAGCAGTACTTC
TRBD1,TRBJ1-2,TRBV27,NA,CASSPRTGDRYTF,TGTGCCAGCAGTCCCCGGACAGGGGATCGCTACACCTTC
TRBD2,TRBJ2-3,TRBV28,once,CASSRVRGLAGRLTDTQYF,TGTGCCAGCAGTCGTGTACGGGGACTAGCGGGTCGGCTCACAGATACGCAGTATTTT
TRBD2,TRBJ2-3,TRBV11-2,NA,CASSQGLAGGRIDTQYF,TGTGCCAGCAGCCAGGGACTTGCGGGGGGGCGGATAGATACGCAGTATTTT
TRBD1,TRBJ1-5,TRBV28,NA,CASSFYSQGVGNQPQHF,TGTGCCAGCAGTTTTTACTCTCAGGGGGTTGGAAATCAGCCCCAGCATTTT
TRBD2,TRBJ2-1,TRBV18,NA,CASSLERGSYNEQFF,TGTGCCAGCTCACTGGAGCGGGGCTCCTACAATGAGCAGTTCTTC